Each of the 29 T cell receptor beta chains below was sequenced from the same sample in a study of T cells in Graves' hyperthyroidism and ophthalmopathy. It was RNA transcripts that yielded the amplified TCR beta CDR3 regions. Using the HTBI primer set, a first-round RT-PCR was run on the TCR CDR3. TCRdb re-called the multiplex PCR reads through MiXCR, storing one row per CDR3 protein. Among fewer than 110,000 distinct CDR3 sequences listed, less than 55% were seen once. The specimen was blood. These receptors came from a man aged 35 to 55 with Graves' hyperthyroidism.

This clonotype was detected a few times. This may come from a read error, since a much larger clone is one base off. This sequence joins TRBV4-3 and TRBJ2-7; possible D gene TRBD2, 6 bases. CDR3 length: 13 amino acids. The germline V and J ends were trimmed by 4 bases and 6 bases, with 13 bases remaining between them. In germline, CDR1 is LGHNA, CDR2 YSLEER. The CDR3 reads CASSLAVNCEQYF. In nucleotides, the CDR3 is TGCGCCAGCAGCCTAGCGGTAAACTGCGAGCAGTACTTC.

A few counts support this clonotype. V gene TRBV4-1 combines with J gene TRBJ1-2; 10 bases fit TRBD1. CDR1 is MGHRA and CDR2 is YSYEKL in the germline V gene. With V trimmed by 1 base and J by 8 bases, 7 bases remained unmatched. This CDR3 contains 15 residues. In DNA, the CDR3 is TGCGCCAGCAGCCAAGGATCGACAGGGGGCGAGGGCTACACCTTC. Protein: CASSQGSTGGEGYTF.

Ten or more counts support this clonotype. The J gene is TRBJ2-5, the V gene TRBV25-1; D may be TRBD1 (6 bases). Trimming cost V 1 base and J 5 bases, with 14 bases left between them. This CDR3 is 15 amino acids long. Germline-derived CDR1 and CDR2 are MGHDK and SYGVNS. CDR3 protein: CASSEWSGDRETQYF. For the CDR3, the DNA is TGTGCCAGCAGTGAATGGTCAGGGGATAGGGAGACCCAGTACTTC.

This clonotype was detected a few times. The CDR3 bases are TGTGCCACCAGCATGACAGGGTTGGGGACTGAAGCTTTCTTT. Its translation is CATSMTGLGTEAFF. The J gene is TRBJ1-1, the V gene TRBV15; TRBD1 matches 7 bases. There are 14 residues in the CDR3. Germline V gene data show CDR1 as LNHNV and CDR2 as YYDKDF (reference sequence). With V trimmed by 4 bases and J by 5 bases, 7 bases remained unmatched.

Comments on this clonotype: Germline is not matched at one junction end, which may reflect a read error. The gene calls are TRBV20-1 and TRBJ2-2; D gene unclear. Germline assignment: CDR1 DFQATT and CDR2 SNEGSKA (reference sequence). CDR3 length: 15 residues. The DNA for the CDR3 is TGCAGTGATAGAGGCAGACGCAAGAACGCCGGGGAGCTGTTTTTT. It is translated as CSDRGRRKNAGELFF.

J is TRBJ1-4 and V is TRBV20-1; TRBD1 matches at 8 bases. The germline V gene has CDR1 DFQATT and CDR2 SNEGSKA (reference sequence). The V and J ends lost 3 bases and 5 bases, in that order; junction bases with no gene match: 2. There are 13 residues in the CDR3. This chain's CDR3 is CSARGTGNEKLFF. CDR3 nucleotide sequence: TGCAGTGCTAGGGGGACAGGCAATGAAAAACTGTTTTTT.

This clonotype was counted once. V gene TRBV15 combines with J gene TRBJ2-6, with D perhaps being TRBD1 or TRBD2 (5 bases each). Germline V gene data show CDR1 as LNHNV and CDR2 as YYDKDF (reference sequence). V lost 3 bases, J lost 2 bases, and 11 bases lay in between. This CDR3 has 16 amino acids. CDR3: CATSSYGATGANVLTF. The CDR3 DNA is TGTGCCACCAGCAGCTACGGGGCGACTGGGGCCAACGTCCTGACTTTC.

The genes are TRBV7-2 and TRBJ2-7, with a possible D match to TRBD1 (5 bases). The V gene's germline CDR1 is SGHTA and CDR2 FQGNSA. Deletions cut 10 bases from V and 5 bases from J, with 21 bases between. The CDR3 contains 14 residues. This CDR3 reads CAIWAASGANEQYF. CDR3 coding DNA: TGTGCCATCTGGGCGGCCTCTGGGGCCAACGAGCAGTACTTC.

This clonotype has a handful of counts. CDR3 bases: TGCAGTGCTAGGGGGGAGACGAACACCGGGGAGCTGTTTTTT. Its translation: CSARGETNTGELFF. The chain joins TRBV20-1 to TRBJ2-2; TRBD1 or TRBD2 may be the D gene (5 bases each). V lost 3 bases to trimming and J lost 0 bases, with 8 bases between them. This CDR3 is 14 amino acids long. Germline lookup yields CDR1 DFQATT and CDR2 SNEGSKA (reference sequence).

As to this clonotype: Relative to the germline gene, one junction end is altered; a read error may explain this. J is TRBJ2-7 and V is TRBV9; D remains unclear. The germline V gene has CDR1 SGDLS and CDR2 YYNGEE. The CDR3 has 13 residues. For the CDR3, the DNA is TGCGCCAGCAGCGTAGATGGGGCCTACGAGCAGTACTTC. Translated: CASSVDGAYEQYF.

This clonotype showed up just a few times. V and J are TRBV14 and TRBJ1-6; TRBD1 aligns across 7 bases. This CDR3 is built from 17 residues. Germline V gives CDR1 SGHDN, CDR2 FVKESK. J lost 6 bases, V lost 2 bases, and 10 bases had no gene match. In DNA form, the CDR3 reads TGTGCCAGCAGCCAAACAAACGAAGGACAGGTTAATTCACCCCTCCACTTT. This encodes CASSQTNEGQVNSPLHF.

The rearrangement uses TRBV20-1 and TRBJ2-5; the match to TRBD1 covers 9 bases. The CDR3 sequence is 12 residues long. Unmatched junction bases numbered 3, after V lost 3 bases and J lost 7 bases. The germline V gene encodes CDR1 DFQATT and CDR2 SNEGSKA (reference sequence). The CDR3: CSARGTGRTQYF. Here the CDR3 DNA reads TGCAGTGCTAGGGGGACAGGGAGGACCCAGTACTTC.

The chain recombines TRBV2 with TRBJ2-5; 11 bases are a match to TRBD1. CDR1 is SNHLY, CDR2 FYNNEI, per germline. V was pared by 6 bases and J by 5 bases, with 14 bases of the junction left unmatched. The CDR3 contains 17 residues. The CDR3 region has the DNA TGTGCCAGCAGCGCCCGGGGGACAGGGGGGCTGGGCGAGACCCAGTACTTC. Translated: CASSARGTGGLGETQYF.

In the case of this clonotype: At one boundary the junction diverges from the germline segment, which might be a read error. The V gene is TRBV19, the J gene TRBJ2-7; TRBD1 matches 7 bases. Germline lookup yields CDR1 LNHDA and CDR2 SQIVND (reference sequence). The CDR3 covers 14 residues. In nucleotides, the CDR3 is TGTACCAGTAATATCGAGACAGGGCGCGACGAGCAGTACTTC. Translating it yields CTSNIETGRDEQYF.

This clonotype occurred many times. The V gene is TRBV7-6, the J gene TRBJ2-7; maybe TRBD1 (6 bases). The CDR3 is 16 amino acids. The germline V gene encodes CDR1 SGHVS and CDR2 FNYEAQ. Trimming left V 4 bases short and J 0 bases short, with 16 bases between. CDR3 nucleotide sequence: TGTGCCAGCAGCTCCGCCCAGGACAGCCGCTCCTACGAGCAGTACTTC. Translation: CASSSAQDSRSYEQYF. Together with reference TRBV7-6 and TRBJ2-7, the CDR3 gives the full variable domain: GAGVSQSPRYKVTKRGQDVALRCDPISGHVSLYWYRQALGQGPEFLTYFNYEAQQDKSGLPNDRFSAERPEGSISTLTIQRTEQRDSAMYRCASSSAQDSRSYEQYFGPGTRLTVT.

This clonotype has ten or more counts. Here the CDR3 reads CASSLRAGTGTGDEQFF. The DNA for the CDR3 is TGTGCCAGCAGCTTAAGGGCAGGGACAGGCACCGGGGATGAGCAGTTCTTC. The V gene is TRBV7-3, the J gene TRBJ2-1, with 8 bases that match TRBD1. The CDR3 runs to 17 residues. Germline CDR1 SGHTA, CDR2 FQGTGA. J gave up 8 bases and V 1 base, and 13 bases lay outside the gene matches. The entire variable domain, with the rest obtained from reference TRBV7-3 and TRBJ2-1, is as follows: GAGVSQTPSNKVTEKGKYVELRCDPISGHTALYWYRQSLGQGPEFLIYFQGTGAADDSGLPNDRFFAVRPEGSVSTLKIQRTERGDSAVYLCASSLRAGTGTGDEQFFGPGTRLTVL.

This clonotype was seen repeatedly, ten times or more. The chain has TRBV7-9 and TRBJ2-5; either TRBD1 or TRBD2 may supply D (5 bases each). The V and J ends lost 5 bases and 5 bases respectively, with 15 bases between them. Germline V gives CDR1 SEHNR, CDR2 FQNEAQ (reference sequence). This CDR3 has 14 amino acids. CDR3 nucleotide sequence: TGTGCCAGCAGCGCTGGGACCGTGGGGGAGACCCAGTACTTC. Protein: CASSAGTVGETQYF.

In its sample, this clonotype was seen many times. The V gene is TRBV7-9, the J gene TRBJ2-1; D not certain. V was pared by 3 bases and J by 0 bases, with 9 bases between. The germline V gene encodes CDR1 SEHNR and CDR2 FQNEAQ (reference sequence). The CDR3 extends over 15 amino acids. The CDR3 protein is CASSFPIYSYNEQFF. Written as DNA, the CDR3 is TGTGCCAGCAGCTTCCCCATATACTCCTACAATGAGCAGTTCTTC.

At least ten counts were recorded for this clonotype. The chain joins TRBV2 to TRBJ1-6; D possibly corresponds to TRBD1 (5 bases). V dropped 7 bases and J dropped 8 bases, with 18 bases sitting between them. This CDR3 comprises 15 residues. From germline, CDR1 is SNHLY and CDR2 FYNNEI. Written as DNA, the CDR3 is TGTGCCAGCAAGGAGAAAGGGGAGCATTATTCACCCCTCCACTTT. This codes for CASKEKGEHYSPLHF. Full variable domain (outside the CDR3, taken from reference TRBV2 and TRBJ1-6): EPEVTQTPSHQVTQMGQEVILRCVPISNHLYFYWYRQILGQKVEFLVSFYNNEISEKSEIFDDQFSVERPDGSNFTLKIRSTKLEDSAMYFCASKEKGEHYSPLHFGNGTRLTVT.

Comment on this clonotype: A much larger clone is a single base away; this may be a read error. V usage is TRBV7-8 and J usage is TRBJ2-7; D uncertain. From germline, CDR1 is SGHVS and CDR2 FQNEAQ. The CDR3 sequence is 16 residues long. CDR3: CASSLGPATASHEQYF. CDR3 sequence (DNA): TGTGCCAGCAGTTTAGGGCCAGCGACCGCATCCCACGAGCAGTACTTC. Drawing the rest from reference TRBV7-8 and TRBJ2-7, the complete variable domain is GAGVSQSPRYKVAKRGQDVALRCDPISGHVSLFWYQQALGQGPEFLTYFQNEAQLDKSGLPSDRFFAERPEGSVSTLKIQRTQQEDSAVYLCASSLGPATASHEQYFGPGTRLTVT.

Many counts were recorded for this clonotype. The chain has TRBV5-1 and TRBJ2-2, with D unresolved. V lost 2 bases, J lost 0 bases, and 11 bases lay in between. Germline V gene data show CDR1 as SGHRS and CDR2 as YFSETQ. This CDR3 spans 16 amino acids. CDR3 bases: TGCGCCAGCAGCTTAGGGTCGGGCGCGAACACCGGGGAGCTGTTTTTT. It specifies CASSLGSGANTGELFF. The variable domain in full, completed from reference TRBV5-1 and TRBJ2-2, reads KAGVTQTPRYLIKTRGQQVTLSCSPISGHRSVSWYQQTPGQGLQFLFEYFSETQRNKGNFPGRFSGRQFSNSRSEMNVSTLELGDSALYLCASSLGSGANTGELFFGEGSRLTVL.

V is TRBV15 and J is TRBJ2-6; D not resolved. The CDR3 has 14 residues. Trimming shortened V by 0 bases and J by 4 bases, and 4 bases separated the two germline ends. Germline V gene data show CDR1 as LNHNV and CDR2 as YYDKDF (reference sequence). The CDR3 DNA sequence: TGTGCCACCAGCAGAGATAGGGGGGCCAACGTCCTGACTTTC. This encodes CATSRDRGANVLTF.

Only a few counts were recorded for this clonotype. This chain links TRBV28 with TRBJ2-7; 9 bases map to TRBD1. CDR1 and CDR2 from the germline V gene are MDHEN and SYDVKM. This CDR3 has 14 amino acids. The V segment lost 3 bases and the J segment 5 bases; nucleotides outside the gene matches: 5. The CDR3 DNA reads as TGTGCCAGCAGTTTCGGGACAGGGACTGACGAGCAGTACTTC. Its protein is CASSFGTGTDEQYF.

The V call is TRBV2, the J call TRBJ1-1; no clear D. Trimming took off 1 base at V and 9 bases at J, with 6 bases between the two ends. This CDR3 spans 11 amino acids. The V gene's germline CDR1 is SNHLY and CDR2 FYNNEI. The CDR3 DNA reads TGTGCCAGCAGTGAAGGGAGACAAGCTTTCTTT. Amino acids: CASSEGRQAFF.

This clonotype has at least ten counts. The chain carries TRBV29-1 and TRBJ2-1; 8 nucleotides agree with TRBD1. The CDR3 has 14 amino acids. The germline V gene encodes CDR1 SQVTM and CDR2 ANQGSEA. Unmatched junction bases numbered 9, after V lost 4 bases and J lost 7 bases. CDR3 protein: CSVVGGQGANEQFF. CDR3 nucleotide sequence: TGCAGCGTTGTCGGCGGCCAGGGGGCAAATGAGCAGTTCTTC.

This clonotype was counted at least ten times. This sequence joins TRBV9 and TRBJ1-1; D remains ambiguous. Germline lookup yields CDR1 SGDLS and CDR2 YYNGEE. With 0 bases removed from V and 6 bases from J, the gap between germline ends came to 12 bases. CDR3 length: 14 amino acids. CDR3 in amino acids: CASSVVSVGPEAFF. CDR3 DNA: TGTGCCAGCAGCGTAGTGTCAGTAGGACCTGAAGCTTTCTTT.

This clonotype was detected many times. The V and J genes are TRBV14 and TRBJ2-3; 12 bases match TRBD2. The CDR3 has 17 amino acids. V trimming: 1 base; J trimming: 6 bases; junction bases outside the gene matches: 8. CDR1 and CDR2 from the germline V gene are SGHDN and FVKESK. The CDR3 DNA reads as TGTGCCAGCAGCCAAGTTATACTAGCGGGGGGCCCCGATACGCAGTATTTT. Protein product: CASSQVILAGGPDTQYF.

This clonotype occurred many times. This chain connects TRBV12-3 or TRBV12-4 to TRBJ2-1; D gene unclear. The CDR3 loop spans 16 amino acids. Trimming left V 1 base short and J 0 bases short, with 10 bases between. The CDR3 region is CASSLVFESSYNEQFF. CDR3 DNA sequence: TGTGCCAGCAGTTTAGTTTTCGAGAGCTCCTACAATGAGCAGTTCTTC.

The CDR3 is CASSRLAGGDNAYEQYF. In DNA, the CDR3 is TGTGCCAGCAGTCGACTAGCGGGAGGCGACAACGCCTACGAGCAGTACTTC. V is TRBV7-8 and J is TRBJ2-7; 13 bases map to TRBD2. The trim removed 6 bases at V and 2 bases at J, leaving 10 bases unmatched. CDR3 length: 17 residues. Germline V CDR1 and CDR2: SGHVS, FQNEAQ. The full variable domain, with the rest looked up from reference TRBV7-8 and TRBJ2-7, is GAGVSQSPRYKVAKRGQDVALRCDPISGHVSLFWYQQALGQGPEFLTYFQNEAQLDKSGLPSDRFFAERPEGSVSTLKIQRTQQEDSAVYLCASSRLAGGDNAYEQYFGPGTRLTVT.